This T cell receptor (beta chain) derives from a study of blood T cell repertoires in COVID-19 (dated by TCRdb to about 2020). Regarding the study in general: Collaborator samples came from the United States, Italy and Spain and covered acute and convalescent phases of COVID-19. The material from the prospective study consisted of cDNA or gDNA derived from T cells, B-cell-depleted T cells, or PBMCs. The dataset comprised deeply sampled blood TCRbeta repertoires from subjects exposed to, actively infected with, or recovered from COVID-19. A freely available public database, intended as a resource for researchers studying the immune response to SARS-CoV-2, is where the repertoires were released. The samples were drawn from the first 160 participants of the ongoing ImmuneRACE study and from over a thousand subjects provided by 6 global collaborators. Nearly every sample came with metadata listing a de-identified subject ID, COVID-19 status, age in years and sex. Where available, HLA class I and class II types were obtained from metadata supplied by the sample provider rather than from assay-based typing. General conclusions and limits of the study: The amount of clinical and demographic metadata varied by source and participant and was provided uncurated.

In the case of this clone: Its antigen target is currently unknown. The input lacks base qualities; no much larger clone sits a single base away.

TCRbeta CDR3 regions were amplified from genomic DNA using the immunoSEQ Assay, a bias-controlled multiplex PCR. Under the source paper's analysis protocol: Nucleated cell counts per sample were estimated from amplification of reference gene primers within the assay. Sequence reads were collapsed and filtered to measure the absolute abundance of every unique TCRbeta CDR3 rearrangement. Productive Simpson clonality was computed per sample as the square root of Simpson's diversity index over productive rearrangements. Not all clones reach the TCRdb copy of this immuneACCESS table, which keeps in-frame sequences only. Checked studies attribute under half of the gap to unresolved V genes and leave the rest unexplained. V and J calls and clone size are given by that table; D and trimming were obtained from the DNA. In this sample the table shows a few hundred thousand clones, 85% to 90% of which occur a single time. The top ten clones comprise under 0.95% of the sample.

Whole blood was collected in K2EDTA tubes by collaborating institutions according to the institutions' own protocols. For TCRbeta analysis, collaborators shipped samples in one of three forms: frozen whole blood, isolated PBMCs, or DNA extracted from either of those sample types. The CDR3 goes from the cysteine to the phenylalanine over 14 residues. Just the 42-base CDR3 DNA is kept, in frame starting at base 1. Trimming leaves V shorter by 5 bases and J shorter by 4 bases, with the junction holding 8 bases beyond the gene matches. Reading the germline V gene (reference sequence) gives CDR1 SGHKS and CDR2 YYEKEE.

Rearrangement joined TRBV5-5 to TRBJ1-2; the central 7 bases match TRBD1. The sequenced sample was peripheral blood. The TCR sequence derives from a man aged 25-40 years with acute or convalescent COVID-19. Here the CDR3 is given as CASRGLGGFYGYTF. The nucleotides read TGTGCCAGCAGGGGGCTAGGGGGCTTCTATGGCTACACCTTC.